One sample yielded the 3 T cell receptor beta chains listed below, sequenced in a study of vaccination effects on CD4 cells after COVID-19. This table comes from immunoSEQ multiplex PCR, and its TCRdb copy is limited to in-frame clones, with some not included. The top ten hold under 12% of the sample, which has 77,000 or so clones, about 79% seen once. Their cognate antigens are unknown. Expansion of antigen-specific CD4+ T cells with viral peptide pools was carried out by the ViraFEST assay before sequencing. Cells that had been cultured for 10 days were the source of isolated CD4+ T cells. No vaccinee had earlier SARS-CoV-2 infection, and nucleocapsid antibodies were negative. Sequencing was performed on CD4+ T cells from PBMCs cultured with SARS-CoV-2 spike peptides, taken before COVID-19 vaccination. The receptors were sampled from a human donor who received a COVID-19 vaccine.

The chain employs TRBV5-1 and TRBJ1-4; weak D call: TRBD1 (6 bases). Germline V gene lookup returns CDR1 SGHRS and CDR2 YFSETQ. V dropped 0 bases and J dropped 4 bases, with 10 bases sitting between them. The CDR3 consists of 15 residues. As DNA, the CDR3 is TGCGCCAGCAGCTTGGTAGGGGGGGATAATGAAAAACTGTTTTTT. Translating it yields CASSLVGGDNEKLFF.

This chain connects TRBV6-5 to TRBJ1-3; tentatively, D is TRBD1 (5 bases). The CDR3 is 14 amino acids. V lost 6 bases and J 4 bases, leaving 13 bases between the germline ends. Germline V gene data show CDR1 as MNHEY and CDR2 as SVGAGI. The CDR3, as DNA: TGTGCCAGCAGGCCGGGGGGAATGGGAAACACCATATATTTT. Protein sequence: CASRPGGMGNTIYF.

This chain uses TRBV5-1 with TRBJ2-1; TRBD1 matches 10 bases. Germline loops: CDR1 SGHRS, CDR2 YFSETQ. The CDR3 totals 14 residues. With V trimmed by 4 bases and J by 10 bases, 8 bases remained unmatched. The CDR3 spells CASSPGTGEGEQFF. DNA of the CDR3: TGCGCCAGCAGCCCCGGGACAGGGGAAGGGGAGCAGTTCTTC.